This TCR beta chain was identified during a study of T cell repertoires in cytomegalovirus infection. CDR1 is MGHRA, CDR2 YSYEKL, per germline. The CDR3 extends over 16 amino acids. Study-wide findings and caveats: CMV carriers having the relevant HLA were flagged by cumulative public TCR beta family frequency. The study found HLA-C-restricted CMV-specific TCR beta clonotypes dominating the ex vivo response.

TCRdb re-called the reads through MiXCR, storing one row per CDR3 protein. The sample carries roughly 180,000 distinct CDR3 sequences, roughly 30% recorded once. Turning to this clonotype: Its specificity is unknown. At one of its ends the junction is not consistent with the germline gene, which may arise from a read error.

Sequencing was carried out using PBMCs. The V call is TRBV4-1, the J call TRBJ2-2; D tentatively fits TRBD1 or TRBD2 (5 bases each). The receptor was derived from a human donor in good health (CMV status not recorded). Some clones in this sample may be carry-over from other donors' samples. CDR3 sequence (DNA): TGCGCCAGCAGCCTCCGCCTGGGACGCGGCACCTGGGAGCTGTTTTTT. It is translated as CASSLRLGRGTWELFF.